The 16 T cell receptor beta chains below come from one sample, sequenced in a study of molecular identifiers for immune sequencing clone quantification. TCRdb reprocessed the PCR reads with MiXCR, giving one entry per CDR3 protein. This sample has some 680,000 distinct CDR3 sequences, with roughly 27% found just once. The sequenced material came from naive CD8+ T cells from blood, with Jurkat cell RNA spiked in. Subset indicated: FACS-sorted CD8+CD4-CCR7+CD45RA+ naive T cells. The receptors come from a human donor in good health. Some libraries in this study had Jurkat cell RNA spiked in.

Only a few counts were recorded for this clonotype. The germline gene is not matched at one end of the junction; a read error may be the cause. This sequence joins TRBV7-7 and TRBJ2-5; 12 nucleotides match TRBD2. The length of the CDR3 is 16 residues. Germline V CDR1 and CDR2: SSHAT, FNYEAQ (reference sequence). CDR3 bases: TGTGCTAGCAGTCCCTGGACTAGCGGGATGGAAGAGACCCAGTACTTC. It specifies CASSPWTSGMEETQYF.

Details on this clonotype: An end of the junction differs from the germline gene, which may be a read error. The chain uses TRBV4-2 and TRBJ1-1; D not resolved. The CDR3 runs 13 residues. The V gene's germline CDR1 is LGHNA and CDR2 YNFKEQ. CDR3 coding DNA: TGTGCCAGCAGCCAAGAGCAGAGCACTGAAGCTTCCTTT. It codes for CASSQEQSTEASF.

In DNA form, the CDR3 reads TGTGCCAGCAGCCCCCCAGACCATTTTCGCGATGAGCAGTTCTTC. Protein sequence: CASSPPDHFRDEQFF. This chain uses TRBV5-6 with TRBJ2-1; the D is unclear. Germline values: CDR1 SGHDT, CDR2 YYEEEE. This CDR3 spans 15 amino acids. Trimming pared 4 bases from V and 8 bases from J, leaving 19 bases between. The full variable domain, completed using reference TRBV5-6 and TRBJ2-1, is DAGVTQSPTHLIKTRGQQVTLRCSPKSGHDTVSWYQQALGQGPQFIFQYYEEEERQRGNFPDRFSGHQFPNYSSELNVNALLLGDSALYLCASSPPDHFRDEQFFGPGTRLTVL.

Regarding this clonotype: The junction departs from germline at one end; a sequencing error may be responsible. This sequence joins TRBV6-2 or TRBV6-3 and TRBJ2-7; possibly TRBD2 for D (6 bases). The germline CDR1 and CDR2 sequences are MNHEY and SVGEGT. This CDR3 contains 14 residues. The CDR3 sequence is CASGYSGVPYEQYF. CDR3 nucleotide sequence: TGTGCCAGCGGTTACTCGGGGGTTCCTTACGAGCAGTACTTC.

V gene TRBV7-9 combines with J gene TRBJ2-2; 7 bases map to TRBD2. The length of the CDR3 is 18 residues. V was clipped by 5 bases and J by 3 bases; unmatched bases: 15. CDR1 and CDR2 from the germline V gene are SEHNR and FQNEAQ (reference sequence). The CDR3 region is CASSRSVVSRGDTGELFF. CDR3 nucleotide sequence: TGTGCCAGCAGCCGATCGGTCGTATCTCGGGGGGACACCGGGGAGCTGTTTTTT.

This clonotype was seen a handful of times. The gene calls are TRBV4-3 and TRBJ2-7, with a tentative D call TRBD2 (5 bases). CDR3 length equals 16 residues. The germline V gene has CDR1 LGHNA and CDR2 YSLEER. The germline V and J ends were trimmed by 0 bases and 5 bases, with 17 bases remaining between them. CDR3 amino acids: CASSQDRGQVGNEQYF. The CDR3 nucleotides read TGCGCCAGCAGCCAAGATCGGGGTCAGGTTGGAAACGAGCAGTACTTC.

CDR3 in DNA: TGCGCCAGCAGCCAAACTACTAGCGGGACCTTCTACGAGCAGTACTTC. This encodes CASSQTTSGTFYEQYF. J is TRBJ2-7 and V is TRBV4-1; TRBD2 aligns across 10 bases. The length of the CDR3 is 16 residues. Trimming cost V 2 bases and J 3 bases; bases outside gene matches: 7. Germline V lookup: CDR1 MGHRA, CDR2 YSYEKL.

This clonotype showed up just a few times. The chain recombines TRBV25-1 with TRBJ2-5; D might be TRBD1 (6 bases). The CDR3 covers 13 residues. Germline loops: CDR1 MGHDK, CDR2 SYGVNS. Trimming stripped 10 bases from V and 4 bases from J, with 16 bases between. The CDR3 DNA sequence: TGTGCCACCAGGGCCCAGGGGTTAGAGACCCAGTACTTC. Translated: CATRAQGLETQYF.

The gene calls are TRBV12-3 or TRBV12-4 and TRBJ1-5; D ambiguous. V lost 6 bases to trimming and J lost 0 bases, with 15 bases between them. The CDR3 has 16 amino acids. CDR3 sequence (DNA): TGTGCCAGCAGCCGAAATCCAGGTTATAGCAATCAGCCCCAGCATTTT. Translating it yields CASSRNPGYSNQPQHF.

Only one count was recorded for this clonotype. This may arise from a read error, as a much more abundant clone is one base away. The V gene is TRBV10-2, the J gene TRBJ2-3; D gene unclear. The V and J ends lost 2 bases and 7 bases respectively, with 10 bases between them. This CDR3 contains 13 residues. Germline V CDR1 and CDR2: WSHSY, SAAADI. CDR3: CASSETWSYTQYF. CDR3 DNA sequence: TGCGCCAGCAGTGAGACATGGTCCTATACGCAGTATTTT.

At least ten counts were recorded for this clonotype. At one of its ends the junction is not consistent with the germline gene, which may arise from a read error. V and J are TRBV5-3 and TRBJ2-6; no firm D call. TRBV5-3 is known as an ORF, though its function is uncertain. The CDR3 spans 17 residues. For the CDR3, the DNA is TGTGCCAGCAGCTTAAGTTATGAGGTCTCTGGGGCCAACGTCCTGACTTTC. Protein sequence: CASSLSYEVSGANVLTF.

This chain uses TRBV15 with TRBJ1-5; the D is unclear. In germline, CDR1 is LNHNV, CDR2 YYDKDF (reference sequence). CDR3 size: 15 residues. V was shortened by 0 bases and J by 0 bases, with 6 bases between the two germline ends. For the CDR3, the DNA is TGTGCCACCAGCAGAGATAGGGATAGCAATCAGCCCCAGCATTTT. Translating it yields CATSRDRDSNQPQHF.

This clonotype was recorded at least ten times. This rearrangement joins TRBV2 to TRBJ1-1; D remains ambiguous. V lost 8 bases to trimming and J lost 1 base, with 8 bases between them. The CDR3 totals 12 residues. In germline, CDR1 is SNHLY, CDR2 FYNNEI. CDR3 DNA: TGTGCCAGCCTGGAAACGAACACTGAAGCTTTCTTT. Its translation: CASLETNTEAFF.

In this sample, this clonotype turned up a few times. The chain combines TRBV13 with TRBJ2-7; 9 bases match TRBD1. Germline-derived CDR1 and CDR2 are PRHDT and FYEKMQ (reference sequence). J gave up 6 bases and V 6 bases, and 6 bases lay outside the gene matches. This CDR3 is 13 amino acids long. The CDR3 nucleotides are TGTGCCAGCAGTCAAACAGGGGGCCCCGAGCAGTACTTC. Translation: CASSQTGGPEQYF.

This rearrangement joins TRBV4-3 to TRBJ2-1, with TRBD2 identical over 8 bases. Germline-derived CDR1 and CDR2 are LGHNA and YSLEER. Trimming took 0 bases from V and 10 from J; bases not matched to a gene: 8. There are 15 residues in the CDR3. The CDR3 protein is CASSQDIAGRGEQFF. DNA of the CDR3: TGCGCCAGCAGCCAAGACATAGCGGGAAGGGGCGAGCAGTTCTTC.

J is TRBJ1-5 and V is TRBV19, with D possibly matching TRBD1 (5 bases). V dropped 4 bases and J dropped 0 bases, with 16 bases sitting between them. CDR3 length: 17 residues. In germline, CDR1 is LNHDA, CDR2 SQIVND (reference sequence). Here the CDR3 DNA reads TGTGCCAGTAGTACCTGGGACGGATCTTATAGCAATCAGCCCCAGCATTTT. Amino acid sequence: CASSTWDGSYSNQPQHF.